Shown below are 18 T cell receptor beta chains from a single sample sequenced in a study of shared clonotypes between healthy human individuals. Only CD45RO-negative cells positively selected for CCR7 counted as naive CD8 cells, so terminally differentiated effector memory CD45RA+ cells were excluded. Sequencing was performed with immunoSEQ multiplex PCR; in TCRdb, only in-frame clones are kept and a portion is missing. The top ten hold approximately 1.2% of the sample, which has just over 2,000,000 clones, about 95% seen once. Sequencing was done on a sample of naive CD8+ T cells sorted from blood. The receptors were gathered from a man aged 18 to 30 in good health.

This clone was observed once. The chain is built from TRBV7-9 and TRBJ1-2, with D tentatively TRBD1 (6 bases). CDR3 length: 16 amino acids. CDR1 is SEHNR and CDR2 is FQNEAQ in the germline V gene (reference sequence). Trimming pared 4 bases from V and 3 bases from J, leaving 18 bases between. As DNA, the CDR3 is TGTGCCAGCAGCTCCCTGGGGGGCGTGTTATACTATGGCTACACCTTC. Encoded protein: CASSSLGGVLYYGYTF. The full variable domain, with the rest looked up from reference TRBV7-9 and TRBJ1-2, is DTGVSQNPRHKITKRGQNVTFRCDPISEHNRLYWYRQTLGQGPEFLTYFQNEAQLEKSRLLSDRFSAERPKGSFSTLEIQRTEQGDSAMYLCASSSLGGVLYYGYTFGSGTRLTVV.

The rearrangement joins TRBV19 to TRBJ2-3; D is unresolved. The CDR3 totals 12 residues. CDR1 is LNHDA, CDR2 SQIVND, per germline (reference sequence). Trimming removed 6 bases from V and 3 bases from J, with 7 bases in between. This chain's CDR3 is CASSSQTDTQYF. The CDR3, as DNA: TGTGCCAGTAGCTCGCAAACAGATACGCAGTATTTT.

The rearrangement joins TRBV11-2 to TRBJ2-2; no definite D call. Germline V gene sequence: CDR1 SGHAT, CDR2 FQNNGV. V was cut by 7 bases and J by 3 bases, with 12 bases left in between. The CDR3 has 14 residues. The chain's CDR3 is CASIVGSYTGELFF. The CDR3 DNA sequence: TGTGCCAGCATAGTGGGGTCATACACCGGGGAGCTGTTTTTT.

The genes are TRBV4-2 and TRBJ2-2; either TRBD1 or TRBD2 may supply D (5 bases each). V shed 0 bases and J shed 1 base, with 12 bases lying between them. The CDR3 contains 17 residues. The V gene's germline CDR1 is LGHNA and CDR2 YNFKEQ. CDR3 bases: TGTGCCAGCAGCCAAGATGGCGAGGGGCTGAACACCGGGGAGCTGTTTTTT. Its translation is CASSQDGEGLNTGELFF.

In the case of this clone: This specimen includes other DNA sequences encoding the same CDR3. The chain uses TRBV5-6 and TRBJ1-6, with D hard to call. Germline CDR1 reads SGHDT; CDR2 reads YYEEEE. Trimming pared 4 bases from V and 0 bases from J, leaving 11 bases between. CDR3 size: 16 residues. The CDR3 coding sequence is TGTGCCAGCAGCCCGCGGGGAAGCTCCTATAATTCACCCCTCCACTTT. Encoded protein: CASSPRGSSYNSPLHF.

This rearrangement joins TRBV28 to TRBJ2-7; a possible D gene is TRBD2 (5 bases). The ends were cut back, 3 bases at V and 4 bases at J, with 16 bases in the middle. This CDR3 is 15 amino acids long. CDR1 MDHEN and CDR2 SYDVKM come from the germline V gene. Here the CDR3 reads CASSFDLNGGYEQYF. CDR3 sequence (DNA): TGTGCCAGCAGTTTTGATCTGAACGGCGGGTACGAGCAGTACTTC.

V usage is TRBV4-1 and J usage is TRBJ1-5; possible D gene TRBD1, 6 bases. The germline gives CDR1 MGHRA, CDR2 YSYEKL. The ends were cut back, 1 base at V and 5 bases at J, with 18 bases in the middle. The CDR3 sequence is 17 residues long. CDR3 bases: TGCGCCAGCAGCCAAGGAGGTCCCGGGACACTTGATCAGCCCCAGCATTTT. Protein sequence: CASSQGGPGTLDQPQHF.

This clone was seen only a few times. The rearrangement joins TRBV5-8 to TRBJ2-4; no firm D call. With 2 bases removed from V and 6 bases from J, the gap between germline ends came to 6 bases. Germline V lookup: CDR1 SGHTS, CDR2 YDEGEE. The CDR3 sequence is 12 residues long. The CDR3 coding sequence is TGTGCCAGCAGCTTACTCCGAAACATTCAGTACTTC. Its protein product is CASSLLRNIQYF.

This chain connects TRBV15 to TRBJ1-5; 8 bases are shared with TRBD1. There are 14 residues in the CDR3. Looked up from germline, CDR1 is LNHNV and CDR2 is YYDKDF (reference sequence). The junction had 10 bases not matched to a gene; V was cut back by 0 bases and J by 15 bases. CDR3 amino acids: CATSRDLGTGPGHF. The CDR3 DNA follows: TGTGCCACCAGCAGAGACCTCGGGACAGGCCCCGGGCATTTT.

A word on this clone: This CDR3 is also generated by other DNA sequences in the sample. The CDR3 reads CASSSGLSYEQYF. The CDR3 coding sequence is TGTGCCAGCAGTTCGGGACTCTCCTACGAGCAGTACTTC. The chain combines TRBV27 with TRBJ2-7; possible D gene TRBD2, 6 bases. CDR1 is MNHEY and CDR2 is SMNVEV in the germline V gene (reference sequence). The V end lost 4 bases, the J end lost 0 bases, and 7 bases lay between the germline ends. There are 13 residues in the CDR3.

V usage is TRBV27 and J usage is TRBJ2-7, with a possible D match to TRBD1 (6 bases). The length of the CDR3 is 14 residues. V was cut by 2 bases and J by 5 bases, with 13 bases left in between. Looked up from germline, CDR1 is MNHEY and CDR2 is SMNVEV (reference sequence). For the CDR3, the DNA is TGTGCCAGCAGTTTAAGAGGGGGTAAACACGAGCAGTACTTC. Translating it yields CASSLRGGKHEQYF.

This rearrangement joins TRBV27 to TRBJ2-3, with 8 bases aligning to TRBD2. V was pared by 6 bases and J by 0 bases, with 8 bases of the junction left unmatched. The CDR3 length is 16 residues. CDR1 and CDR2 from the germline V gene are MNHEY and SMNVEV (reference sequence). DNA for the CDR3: TGTGCCAGCAGACCCTTGCGCGGGGGGAGCACAGATACGCAGTATTTT. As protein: CASRPLRGGSTDTQYF.

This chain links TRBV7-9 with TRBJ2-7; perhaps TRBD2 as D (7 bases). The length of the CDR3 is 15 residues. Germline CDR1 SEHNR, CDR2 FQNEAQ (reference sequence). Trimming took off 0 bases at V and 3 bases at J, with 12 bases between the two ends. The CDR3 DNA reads TGTGCCAGCAGCTTAGCGGCGGGGGCGATCTACGAGCAGTACTTC. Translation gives CASSLAAGAIYEQYF.

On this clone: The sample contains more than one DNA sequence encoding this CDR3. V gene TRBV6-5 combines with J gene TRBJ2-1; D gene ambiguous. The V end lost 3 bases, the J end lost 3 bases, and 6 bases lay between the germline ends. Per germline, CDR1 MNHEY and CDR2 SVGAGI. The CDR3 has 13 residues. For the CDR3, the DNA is TGTGCCAGCAGTTATGACAACTACAATGAGCAGTTCTTC. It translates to CASSYDNYNEQFF.

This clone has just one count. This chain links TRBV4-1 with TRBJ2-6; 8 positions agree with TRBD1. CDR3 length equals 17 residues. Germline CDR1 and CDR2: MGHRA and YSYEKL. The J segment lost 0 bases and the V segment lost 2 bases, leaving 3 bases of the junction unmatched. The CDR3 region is CASSQPTGASGANVLTF. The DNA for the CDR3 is TGCGCCAGCAGCCAACCGACAGGGGCCTCTGGGGCCAACGTCCTGACTTTC.

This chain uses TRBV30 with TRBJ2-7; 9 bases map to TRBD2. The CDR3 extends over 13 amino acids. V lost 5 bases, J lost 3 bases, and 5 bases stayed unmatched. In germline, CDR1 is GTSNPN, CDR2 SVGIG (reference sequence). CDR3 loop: CAWVSSGDYEQYF. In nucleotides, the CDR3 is TGTGCCTGGGTCTCTAGCGGGGACTACGAGCAGTACTTC.

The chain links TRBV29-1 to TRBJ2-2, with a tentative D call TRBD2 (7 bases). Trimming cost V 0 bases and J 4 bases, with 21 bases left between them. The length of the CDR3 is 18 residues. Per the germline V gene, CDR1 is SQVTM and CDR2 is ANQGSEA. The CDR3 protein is CSVEELEGRGAATGELFF. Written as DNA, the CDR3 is TGCAGCGTTGAAGAGCTGGAAGGACGGGGGGCCGCCACCGGGGAGCTGTTTTTT.

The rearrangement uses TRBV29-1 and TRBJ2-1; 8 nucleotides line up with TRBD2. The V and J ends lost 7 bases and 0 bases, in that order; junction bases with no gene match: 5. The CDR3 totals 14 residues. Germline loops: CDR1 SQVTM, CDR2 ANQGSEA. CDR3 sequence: CSGLAGLSYNEQFF. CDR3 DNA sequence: TGCAGCGGCTTAGCGGGACTCTCCTACAATGAGCAGTTCTTC.